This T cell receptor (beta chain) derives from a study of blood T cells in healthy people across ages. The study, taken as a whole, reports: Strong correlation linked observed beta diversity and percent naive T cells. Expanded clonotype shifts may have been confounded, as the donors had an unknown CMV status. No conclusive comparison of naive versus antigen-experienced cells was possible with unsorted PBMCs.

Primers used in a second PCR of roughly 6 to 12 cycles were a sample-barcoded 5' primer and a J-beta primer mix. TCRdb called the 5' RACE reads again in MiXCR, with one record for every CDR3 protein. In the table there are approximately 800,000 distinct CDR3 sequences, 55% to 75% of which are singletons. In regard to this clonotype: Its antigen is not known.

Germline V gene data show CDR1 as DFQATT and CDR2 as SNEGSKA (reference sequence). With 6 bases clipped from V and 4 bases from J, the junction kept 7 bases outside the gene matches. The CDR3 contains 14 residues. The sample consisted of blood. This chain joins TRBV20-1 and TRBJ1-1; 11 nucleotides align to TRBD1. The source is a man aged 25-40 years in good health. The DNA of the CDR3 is TGCAGTGCAAAGGACAGGGGGCTGAGCACTGAAGCTTTCTTT. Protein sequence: CSAKDRGLSTEAFF.